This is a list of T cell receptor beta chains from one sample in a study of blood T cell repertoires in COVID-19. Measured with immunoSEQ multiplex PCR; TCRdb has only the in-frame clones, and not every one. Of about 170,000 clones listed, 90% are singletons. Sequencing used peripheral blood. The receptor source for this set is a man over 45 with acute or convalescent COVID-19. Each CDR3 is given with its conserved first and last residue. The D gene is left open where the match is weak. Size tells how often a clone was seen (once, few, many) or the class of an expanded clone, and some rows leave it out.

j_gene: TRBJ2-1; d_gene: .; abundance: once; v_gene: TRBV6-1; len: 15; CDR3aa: CASSEEGSSYNEQFF; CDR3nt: TGTGCCAGCAGTGAAGAGGGGTCCTCCTACAATGAGCAGTTCTTC
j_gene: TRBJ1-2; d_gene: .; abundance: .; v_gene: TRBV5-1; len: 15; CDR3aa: CASSPGDGLGRGYTF; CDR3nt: TGCGCCAGCAGCCCAGGGGACGGACTGGGCCGGGGCTACACCTTC
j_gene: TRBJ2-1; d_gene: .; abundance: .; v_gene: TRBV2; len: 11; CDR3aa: CASSDSNEQFF; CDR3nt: TGTGCCAGCTCCGACTCCAATGAGCAGTTCTTC
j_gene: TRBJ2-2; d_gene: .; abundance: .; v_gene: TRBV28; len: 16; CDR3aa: CASSKTTAPNTGELFF; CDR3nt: TGTGCCAGCAGCAAAACGACAGCCCCGAACACCGGGGAGCTGTTTTTT
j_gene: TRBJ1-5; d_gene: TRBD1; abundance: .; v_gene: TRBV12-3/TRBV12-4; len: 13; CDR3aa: CASSYTGDQPQHF; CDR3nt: TGTGCCAGCAGTTATACAGGGGATCAGCCCCAGCATTTT
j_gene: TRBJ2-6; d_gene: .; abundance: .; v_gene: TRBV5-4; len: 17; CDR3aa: CASSSHGRYSGANVLTF; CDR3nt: TGTGCCAGCAGCTCTCACGGTCGATACTCTGGGGCCAACGTCCTGACTTTC
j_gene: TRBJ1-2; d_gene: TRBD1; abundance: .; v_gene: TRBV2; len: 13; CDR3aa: CASRLQGAGGYTF; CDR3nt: TGTGCCAGCAGGCTTCAGGGGGCGGGTGGCTACACCTTC
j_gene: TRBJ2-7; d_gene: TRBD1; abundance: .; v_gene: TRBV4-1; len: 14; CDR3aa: CASSPNPTGYEQYF; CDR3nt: TGCGCCAGCAGCCCCAACCCGACAGGGTACGAGCAGTACTTC
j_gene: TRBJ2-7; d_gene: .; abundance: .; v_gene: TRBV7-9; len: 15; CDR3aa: CASSLSLASSYEQYF; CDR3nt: TGTGCCAGCAGCTTATCCCTAGCGTCATCCTACGAGCAGTACTTC
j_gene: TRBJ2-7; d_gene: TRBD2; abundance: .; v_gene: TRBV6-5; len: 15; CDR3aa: CASSYGLAGTYEQYF; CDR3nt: TGTGCCAGCAGTTACGGCCTAGCGGGTACCTACGAGCAGTACTTC
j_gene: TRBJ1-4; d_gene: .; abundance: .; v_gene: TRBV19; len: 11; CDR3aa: CASSTDMKLFF; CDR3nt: TGTGCCAGTAGTACGGACATGAAACTGTTTTTT
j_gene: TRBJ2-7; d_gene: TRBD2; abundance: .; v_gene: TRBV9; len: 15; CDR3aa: CASSADSGMGSEQYF; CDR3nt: TGTGCCAGCAGCGCTGATAGCGGGATGGGCTCCGAGCAGTACTTC
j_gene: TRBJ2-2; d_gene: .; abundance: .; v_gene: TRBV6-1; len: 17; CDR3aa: CASSELFSFTGLGELFF; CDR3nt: TGTGCCAGCAGTGAATTATTTAGCTTTACGGGTTTGGGGGAGCTGTTTTTT
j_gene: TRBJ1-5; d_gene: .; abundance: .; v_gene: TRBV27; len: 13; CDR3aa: CASRGVSDQPQHF; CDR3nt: TGTGCCAGCAGGGGCGTCTCTGATCAGCCCCAGCATTTT
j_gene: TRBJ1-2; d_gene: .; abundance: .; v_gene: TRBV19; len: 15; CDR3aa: CASSSDLKANYGYTF; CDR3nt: TGTGCCAGTAGTTCCGACTTAAAAGCTAACTATGGCTACACCTTC
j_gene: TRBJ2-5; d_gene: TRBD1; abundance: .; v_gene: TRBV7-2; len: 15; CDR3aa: CASSPGQGVSLLQYF; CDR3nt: TGTGCCAGCAGCCCAGGACAGGGAGTGTCCCTCTTACAGTACTTC